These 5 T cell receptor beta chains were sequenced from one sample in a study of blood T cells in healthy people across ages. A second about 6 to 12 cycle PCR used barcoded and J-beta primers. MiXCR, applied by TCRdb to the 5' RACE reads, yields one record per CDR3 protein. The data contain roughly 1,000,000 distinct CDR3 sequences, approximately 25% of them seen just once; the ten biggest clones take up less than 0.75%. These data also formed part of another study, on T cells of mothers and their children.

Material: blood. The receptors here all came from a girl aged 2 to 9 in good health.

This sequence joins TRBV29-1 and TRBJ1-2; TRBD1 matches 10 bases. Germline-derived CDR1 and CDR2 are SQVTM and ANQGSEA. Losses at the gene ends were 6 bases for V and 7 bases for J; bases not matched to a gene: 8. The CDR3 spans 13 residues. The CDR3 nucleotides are TGCAGCGTCCCGACAGGGGGCCCACGTGGCTACACCTTC. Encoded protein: CSVPTGGPRGYTF. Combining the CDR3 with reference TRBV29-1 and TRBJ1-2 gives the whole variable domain SAVISQKPSRDICQRGTSLTIQCQVDSQVTMMFWYRQQPGQSLTLIATANQGSEATYESGFVIDKFPISRPNLTFSTLTVSNMSPEDSSIYLCSVPTGGPRGYTFGSGTRLTVV.

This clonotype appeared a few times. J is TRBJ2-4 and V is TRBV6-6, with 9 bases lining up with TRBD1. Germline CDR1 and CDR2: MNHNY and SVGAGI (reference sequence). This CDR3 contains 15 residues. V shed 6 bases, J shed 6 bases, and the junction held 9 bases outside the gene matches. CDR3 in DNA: TGTGCCAGCAGACGGACAGGGGACACCTTAAACATTCAGTACTTC. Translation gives CASRRTGDTLNIQYF.

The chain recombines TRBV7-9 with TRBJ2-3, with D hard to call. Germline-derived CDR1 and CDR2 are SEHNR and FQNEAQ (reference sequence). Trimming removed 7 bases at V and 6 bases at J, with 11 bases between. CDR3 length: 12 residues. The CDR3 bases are TGTGCCAGCAAGGAAACTGCGGATACGCAGTATTTT. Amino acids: CASKETADTQYF.

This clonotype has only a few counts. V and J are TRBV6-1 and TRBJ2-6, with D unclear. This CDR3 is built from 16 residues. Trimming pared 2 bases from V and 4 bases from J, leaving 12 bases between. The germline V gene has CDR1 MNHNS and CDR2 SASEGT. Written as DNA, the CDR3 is TGTGCCAGCAGTGAAAGGGCGAGACTGGGGGCCAACGTCCTGACTTTC. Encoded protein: CASSERARLGANVLTF.

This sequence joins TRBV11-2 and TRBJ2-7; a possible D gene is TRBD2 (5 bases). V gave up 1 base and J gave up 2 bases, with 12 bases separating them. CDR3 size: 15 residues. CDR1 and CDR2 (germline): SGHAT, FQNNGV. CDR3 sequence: CASSLAPGGTYEQYF. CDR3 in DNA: TGTGCCAGCAGCTTAGCACCAGGAGGAACCTACGAGCAGTACTTC.